This T cell receptor (beta chain) was captured by sequencing in a study of regulatory T cells in long-lasting Graves disease. This CDR3 region has 16 residues. V lost 3 bases and J lost 2, with 14 bases in between. Germline CDR1 LNHDA, CDR2 SQIVND (reference sequence). Time point described: newly diagnosed GD, antithyroid drugs for less than 3 months. PBMC RNA served as the TCR library source. Graves' disease diagnoses followed American Thyroid Association guidelines. Construction of the TCR beta libraries employed iRepertoire HTBI primers in conjunction with Arm-PCR of CDR3 regions. TCRdb reanalysed the multiplex PCR reads using MiXCR and keeps one entry per CDR3 protein. The profile shows about 460,000 distinct CDR3 sequences, about 14% of them singletons. Only a few counts were recorded for this clonotype. The same sample was also studied in work on T cells in Graves' hyperthyroidism and ophthalmopathy.

The chain couples TRBV19 to TRBJ2-1; D may be TRBD1 (5 bases). The TCR was taken from a woman in her forties or fifties with Graves disease. The sequenced sample was peripheral blood mononuclear cells (PBMCs), obtained at new diagnosis, from a patient treated with antithyroid drugs. CDR3 loop: CASSIDSTEPYNEQFF. The CDR3 nucleotides are TGTGCCAGTAGTATTGACAGCACGGAACCCTACAATGAGCAGTTCTTC.